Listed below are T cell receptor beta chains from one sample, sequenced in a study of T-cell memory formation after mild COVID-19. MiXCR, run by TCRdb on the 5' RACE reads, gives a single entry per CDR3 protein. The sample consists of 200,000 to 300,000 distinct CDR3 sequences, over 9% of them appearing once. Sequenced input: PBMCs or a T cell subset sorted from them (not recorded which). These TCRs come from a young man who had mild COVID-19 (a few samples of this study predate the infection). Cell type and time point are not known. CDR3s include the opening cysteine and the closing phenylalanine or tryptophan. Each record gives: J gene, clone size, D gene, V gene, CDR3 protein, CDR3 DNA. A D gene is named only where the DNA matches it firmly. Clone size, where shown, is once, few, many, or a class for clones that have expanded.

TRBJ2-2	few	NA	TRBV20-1	CSARGRFGWNTGELFF	TGCAGTGCTAGAGGACGATTTGGCTGGAACACCGGGGAGCTGTTTTTT
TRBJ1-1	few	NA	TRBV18	CASSPPAGGKEGTEAFF	TGTGCCAGCTCACCACCTGCCGGGGGCAAAGAGGGCACTGAAGCTTTCTTT
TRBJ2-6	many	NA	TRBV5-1	CASSLEVVSGANVLTF	TGCGCCAGCAGCTTGGAGGTGGTCTCTGGGGCCAACGTCCTGACTTTC
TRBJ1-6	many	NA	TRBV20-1	CSARQGGNSPLHF	TGCAGTGCTAGACAGGGAGGGAATTCACCCCTCCACTTT
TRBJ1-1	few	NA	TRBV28	CATVAQVNTEAFF	TGTGCCACCGTGGCACAGGTGAACACTGAAGCTTTCTTT
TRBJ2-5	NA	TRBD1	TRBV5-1	CASSPGTGGETQYF	TGCGCCAGCAGCCCGGGGACAGGGGGAGAGACCCAGTACTTC
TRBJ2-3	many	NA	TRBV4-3	CASSQRASDTQYF	TGCGCCAGCAGCCAGAGGGCAAGTGATACGCAGTATTTT
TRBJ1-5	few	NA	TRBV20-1	CSAREFRGDQPQHF	TGCAGTGCTAGAGAGTTCAGGGGAGATCAGCCCCAGCATTTT
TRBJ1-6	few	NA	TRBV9	CASSGRTGISPLHF	TGTGCCAGCAGCGGGCGAACAGGGATTTCACCCCTCCACTTT
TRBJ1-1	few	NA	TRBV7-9	CASSSLGGKIGSEAFF	TGTGCCAGCAGCTCCTTGGGGGGGAAAATTGGATCTGAAGCTTTCTTT
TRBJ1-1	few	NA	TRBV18	CASSPLGLSTEAFF	TGTGCCAGCTCACCGTTGGGGCTGAGCACTGAAGCTTTCTTT
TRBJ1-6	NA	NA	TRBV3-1	CASSPTNQSPLHF	TGTGCCAGCAGCCCAACCAATCAGTCACCCCTCCACTTT
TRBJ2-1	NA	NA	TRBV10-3	CAISGDSRTDNEQFF	TGTGCCATCAGTGGAGATTCTCGGACAGACAATGAGCAGTTCTTC
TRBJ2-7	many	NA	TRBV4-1	CASSPSQGNEQYF	TGCGCCAGCAGCCCGAGCCAGGGTAACGAGCAGTACTTC
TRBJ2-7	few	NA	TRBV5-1	CASCFGSSSYEQYF	TGCGCCAGCTGCTTCGGTTCCTCCTCCTACGAGCAGTACTTC
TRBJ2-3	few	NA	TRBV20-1	CSAREWEEGTDTQYF	TGCAGTGCTAGAGAATGGGAGGAAGGCACAGATACGCAGTATTTT
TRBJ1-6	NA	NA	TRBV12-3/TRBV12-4	CASTPSGLIGPPLHF	TGTGCCAGCACCCCCTCGGGTCTAATAGGTCCACCCCTCCACTTT
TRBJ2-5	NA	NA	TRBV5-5	CASTFPPGPTETQYF	TGTGCCAGCACCTTTCCTCCTGGGCCCACAGAGACCCAGTACTTC
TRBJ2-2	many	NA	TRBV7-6	CASSLAGAGTGELFF	TGTGCCAGCAGCCTGGCGGGGGCAGGCACCGGGGAGCTGTTTTTT
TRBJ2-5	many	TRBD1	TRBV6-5	CASGNRGPSFSQETQYF	TGTGCCAGCGGCAACAGGGGGCCGTCTTTTTCCCAAGAGACCCAGTACTTC
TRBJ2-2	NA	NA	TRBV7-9	CASSLDPLGIGAQKRGTGELFF	TGTGCCAGCAGCTTAGACCCCCTTGGGATAGGAGCCCAGAAAAGAGGCACCGGGGAGCTGTTTTTT
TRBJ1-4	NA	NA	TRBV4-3	CASSQDWRPSNEKLFF	TGCGCCAGCAGCCAAGACTGGCGGCCATCTAATGAAAAACTGTTTTTT
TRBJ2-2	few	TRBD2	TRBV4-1	CASSQVAGGPGELFF	TGCGCCAGCAGCCAAGTCGCGGGGGGGCCCGGGGAGCTGTTTTTT
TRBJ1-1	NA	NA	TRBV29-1	CSVPRNTEAFF	TGCAGCGTTCCTCGCAACACTGAAGCTTTCTTT
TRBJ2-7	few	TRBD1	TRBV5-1	CASRPPIRSGQGGEQYF	TGCGCCAGCAGACCACCCATACGATCGGGACAGGGAGGCGAGCAGTACTTC
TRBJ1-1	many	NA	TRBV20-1	CSARDPGSTTEAFF	TGCAGTGCCAGAGATCCCGGTTCGACCACTGAAGCTTTCTTT
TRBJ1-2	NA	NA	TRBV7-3	CASSPGPSVGYTF	TGTGCCAGCAGCCCCGGACCCTCGGTGGGCTACACCTTC
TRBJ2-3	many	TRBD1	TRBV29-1	CSVKTGADTQYF	TGCAGCGTTAAGACAGGGGCGGATACGCAGTATTTT
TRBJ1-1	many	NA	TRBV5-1	CASSRVNTEAFF	TGCGCCAGCAGTAGGGTGAACACTGAAGCTTTCTTT
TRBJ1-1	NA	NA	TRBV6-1	CASTWTGSEAFF	TGTGCCAGCACTTGGACGGGATCTGAAGCTTTCTTT
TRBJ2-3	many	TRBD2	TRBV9	CASSVAKERGETDTQYF	TGTGCCAGCAGCGTAGCTAAAGAGCGGGGGGAGACAGATACGCAGTATTTT
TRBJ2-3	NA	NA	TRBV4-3	CASSQGTGPSTDTQYF	TGCGCCAGCAGCCAAGGAACGGGGCCTAGCACAGATACGCAGTATTTT
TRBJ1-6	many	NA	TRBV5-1	CASKTSGSYNSPLHF	TGCGCCAGCAAAACCAGCGGCTCCTATAATTCACCCCTCCACTTT
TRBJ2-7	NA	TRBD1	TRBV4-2	CASPGTGSEQYF	TGTGCCAGCCCCGGGACAGGGTCCGAGCAGTACTTC
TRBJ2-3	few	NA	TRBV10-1	CASSESAAGGDTQYF	TGCGCCAGCAGTGAGTCGGCGGCTGGGGGAGATACGCAGTATTTT
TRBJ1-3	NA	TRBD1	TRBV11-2	CASSLDRGSGNTIYF	TGTGCCAGCAGCCTTGACAGGGGCTCTGGAAACACCATATATTTT
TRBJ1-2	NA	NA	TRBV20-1	CSVPQVYGYTF	TGCAGTGTTCCGCAGGTCTATGGCTACACCTTC
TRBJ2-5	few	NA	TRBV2	CASRRGPASGAQYF	TGTGCCAGCAGGAGGGGACCGGCGAGTGGGGCCCAGTACTTC
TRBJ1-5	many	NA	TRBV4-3	CASSQLQGKPQHF	TGCGCCAGCAGCCAATTGCAGGGTAAACCCCAGCATTTT
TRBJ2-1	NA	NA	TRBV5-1	CASRSVNEQFF	TGCGCCAGCAGGAGCGTCAATGAGCAGTTCTTC
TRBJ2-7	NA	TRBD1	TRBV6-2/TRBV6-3	CASSYSPGGDEQYF	TGTGCCAGCAGTTACTCGCCAGGGGGCGACGAGCAGTACTTC
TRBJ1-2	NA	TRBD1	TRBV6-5	CASSRDRMAYGYTF	TGTGCCAGCAGTCGGGACAGGATGGCCTATGGCTACACCTTC
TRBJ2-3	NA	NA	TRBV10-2	CASSELGGAGTDTQYF	TGCGCCAGCAGTGAGTTGGGGGGGGCCGGTACAGATACGCAGTATTTT
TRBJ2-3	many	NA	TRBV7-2	CASSKQHLAGAQRDTQYF	TGTGCCAGCAGCAAACAGCATCTGGCGGGGGCCCAGCGGGATACGCAGTATTTT
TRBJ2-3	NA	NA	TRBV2	CASSEAMGLGTQYF	TGTGCCAGCAGTGAAGCGATGGGTCTGGGGACGCAGTATTTT
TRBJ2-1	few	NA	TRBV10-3	CAISVKGNEQFF	TGTGCCATCAGTGTGAAGGGCAATGAGCAGTTCTTC
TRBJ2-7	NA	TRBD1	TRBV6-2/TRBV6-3	CASSYLTGGYEQYF	TGTGCCAGCAGTTACTTGACAGGGGGGTACGAGCAGTACTTC
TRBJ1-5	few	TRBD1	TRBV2	CASRGTGGPQPQHF	TGTGCCAGCAGAGGGACAGGGGGCCCTCAGCCCCAGCATTTT
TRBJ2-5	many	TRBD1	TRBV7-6	CASSLGGTGRETQYF	TGTGCCAGCAGCTTAGGGGGGACAGGACGGGAGACCCAGTACTTC
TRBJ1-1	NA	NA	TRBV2	CASSEAPTRPEAFF	TGTGCCAGCAGTGAAGCTCCCACTCGGCCTGAAGCTTTCTTT
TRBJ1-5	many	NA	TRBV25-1	CASSETNSWSNQPQHF	TGTGCCAGCAGTGAAACGAACAGTTGGAGCAATCAGCCCCAGCATTTT
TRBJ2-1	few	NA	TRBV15	CATSRDQGEQFF	TGTGCCACCAGCAGAGATCAAGGTGAGCAGTTCTTC
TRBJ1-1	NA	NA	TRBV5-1	CASSRPGPNTEAFF	TGCGCCAGCAGCCGTCCAGGGCCGAACACTGAAGCTTTCTTT